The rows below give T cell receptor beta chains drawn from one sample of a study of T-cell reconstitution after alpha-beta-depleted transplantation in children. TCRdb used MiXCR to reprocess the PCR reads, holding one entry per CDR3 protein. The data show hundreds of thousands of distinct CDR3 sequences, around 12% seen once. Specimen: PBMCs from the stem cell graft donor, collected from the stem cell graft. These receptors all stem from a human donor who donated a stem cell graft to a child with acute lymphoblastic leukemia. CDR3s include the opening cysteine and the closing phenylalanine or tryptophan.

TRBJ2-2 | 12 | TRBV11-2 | CASSSLVGELFF
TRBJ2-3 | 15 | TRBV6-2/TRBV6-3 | CASSGRLVELDTQYF
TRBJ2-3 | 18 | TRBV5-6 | CAMSLAGTSGGSTDTQYF
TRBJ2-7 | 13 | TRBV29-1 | CSVSYRGRGEQYF
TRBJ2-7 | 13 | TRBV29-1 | CSVMDRESYEQYF
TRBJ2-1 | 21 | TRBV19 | CASSIGLYELAGEAGYNEQFF
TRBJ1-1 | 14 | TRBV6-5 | CASLSGAGNTEAFF
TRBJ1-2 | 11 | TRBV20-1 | CSARDVVKGLF
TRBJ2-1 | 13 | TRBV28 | CASSLLVKNEQFF
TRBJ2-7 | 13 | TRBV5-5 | CASSLQGDHEQYF
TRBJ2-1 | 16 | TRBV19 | CASNTPGTPNYNEQFF
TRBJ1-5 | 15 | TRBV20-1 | CSARDSTASQGPQHF
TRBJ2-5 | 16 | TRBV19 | CASSIDAGPLQETQYF
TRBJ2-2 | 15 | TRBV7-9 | CASSRPGQGLGELFF
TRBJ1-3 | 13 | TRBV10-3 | CAISRGQANTIYF
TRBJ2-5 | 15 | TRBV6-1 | CASHWTSGIQETQYF
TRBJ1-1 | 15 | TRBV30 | CAWSLAYRGNTEAFF
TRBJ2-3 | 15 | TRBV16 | CASSRRTRSTDTQYF
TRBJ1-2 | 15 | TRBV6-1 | CASSGRGRSNYGYTF
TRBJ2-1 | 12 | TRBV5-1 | CASSWTQGAQFF
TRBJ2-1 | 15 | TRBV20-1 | CSARDFRQSDNEQFF
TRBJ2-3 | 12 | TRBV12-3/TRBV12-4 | CASKPSTDTQYF
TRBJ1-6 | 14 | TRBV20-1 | CSARRQGGNSPLHF
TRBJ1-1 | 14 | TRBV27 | CASSLGGAGPEAFF
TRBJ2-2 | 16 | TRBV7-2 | CASSPLDRVNTGELFF
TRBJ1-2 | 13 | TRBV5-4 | CASSLGVDYGYTF
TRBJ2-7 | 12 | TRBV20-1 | CSARDYSYEQYF
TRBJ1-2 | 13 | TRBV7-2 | CASSFLGTFRHTF
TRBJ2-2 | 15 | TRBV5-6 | CASSLFWEMNGELFF
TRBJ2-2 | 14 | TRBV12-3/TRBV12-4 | CASRGKTGTGELFF
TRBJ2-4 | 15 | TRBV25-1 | CASSVAMGAGGPQYF
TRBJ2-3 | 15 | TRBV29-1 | CSVESRGASTDTQYF
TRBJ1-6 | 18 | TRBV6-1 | CASSPKVGTGPYNSPLHF